The 30 T cell receptor beta chains reported below all come from one sample, sequenced in a study of blood T cell repertoires in COVID-19. Repertoires were generated with immunoSEQ multiplex PCR, while TCRdb's copy carries only in-frame clones and drops some. The sample yields about 160,000 clones, roughly 84% seen once. The sample taken for sequencing was peripheral blood. These receptors came from a woman aged 45 to 65 with COVID-19, enrolled during active disease.

The J gene is TRBJ1-1, the V gene TRBV2; D gene unclear. This CDR3 is 14 amino acids long. Germline V CDR1 and CDR2: SNHLY, FYNNEI. Trimming left V 4 bases short and J 7 bases short, with 16 bases between. The CDR3 region is CASSAGGPRVEAFF. In DNA form, the CDR3 reads TGTGCCAGCAGTGCGGGAGGGCCGAGGGTTGAAGCTTTCTTT.

The gene calls are TRBV6-6 and TRBJ2-3; 8 nucleotides agree with TRBD1. The J segment lost 1 base and the V segment lost 4 bases, leaving 7 bases of the junction unmatched. The CDR3 has 16 amino acids. Germline CDR1 and CDR2: MNHNY and SVGAGI (reference sequence). This chain's CDR3 is CASSSTSTGGTDTQYF. CDR3 DNA: TGTGCCAGCAGTTCCACTTCGACAGGGGGCACAGATACGCAGTATTTT.

The rearrangement joins TRBV27 to TRBJ1-4; TRBD1 might be the D (6 bases). The germline gives CDR1 MNHEY, CDR2 SMNVEV (reference sequence). V was pared by 6 bases and J by 8 bases, with 16 bases between. The CDR3 contains 14 residues. This CDR3 is CASSRKGVGEKLFF. The DNA for the CDR3 is TGTGCCAGCAGCCGGAAGGGGGTCGGGGAAAAACTGTTTTTT.

The V gene is TRBV3-1 (or the pseudogene TRBV3-2), the J gene TRBJ1-1; the D is unclear. V lost 5 bases, J lost 4 bases, and 8 bases lay in between. There are 12 residues in the CDR3. Germline V gene data show CDR1 as LGHDT and CDR2 as YNNKEL (reference sequence). Here the CDR3 DNA reads TGTGCCAGCAGCGCGGGTTTCACTGAAGCTTTCTTT. Protein: CASSAGFTEAFF.

The chain joins TRBV9 to TRBJ2-3, with D perhaps TRBD1 (5 bases). The CDR3 length is 13 residues. In germline, CDR1 is SGDLS, CDR2 YYNGEE. Trimming cost V 4 bases and J 3 bases, with 9 bases left between them. For the CDR3, the DNA is TGTGCCAGCAGCCCCGACAGTACAGATACGCAGTATTTT. This sequence encodes CASSPDSTDTQYF.

The rearrangement joins TRBV6-1 to TRBJ2-7; 8 nucleotides align to TRBD2. CDR3 size: 17 residues. Losses at the gene ends were 1 base for V and 3 bases for J; bases not matched to a gene: 11. Germline V CDR1 and CDR2: MNHNS, SASEGT. The DNA of the CDR3 is TGTGCCAGCAGTGAAGTGGGTGGGGCGCGGGGGGACTACGAGCAGTACTTC. Its translation is CASSEVGGARGDYEQYF.

V gene TRBV7-2 combines with J gene TRBJ1-6; a weak D match, TRBD1 (6 bases). V was cut by 5 bases and J by 4 bases, with 12 bases left in between. From germline, CDR1 is SGHTA and CDR2 FQGNSA. The CDR3 consists of 15 residues. CDR3 sequence reads: CASSPGTLYNSPLHF. DNA for the CDR3: TGTGCCAGCAGCCCCGGGACACTATATAATTCACCCCTCCACTTT.

This chain uses TRBV11-3 with TRBJ1-1, with D perhaps TRBD1 (5 bases). Trimming removed 1 base from V and 7 bases from J, with 13 bases in between. The germline CDR1 and CDR2 sequences are SGHNT and YENEEA. The CDR3 extends over 14 amino acids. The CDR3 coding sequence is TGTGCCAGCAGCTTAGTTAAGGGGCCCGGTGAAGCTTTCTTT. The encoded protein is CASSLVKGPGEAFF.

About this clone: This may be a read error: a much more frequent sequence differs by one nucleotide. The J gene is TRBJ2-1, the V gene TRBV11-2, with 10 bases that match TRBD1. With 3 bases clipped from V and 3 bases from J, the junction kept 2 bases outside the gene matches. This CDR3 comprises 15 residues. Germline V gives CDR1 SGHAT, CDR2 FQNNGV. The CDR3 loop reads CASSFGQGDYNEQFF. DNA of the CDR3: TGTGCCAGCAGCTTCGGACAGGGGGACTACAATGAGCAGTTCTTC.

J is TRBJ2-1 and V is TRBV5-1; TRBD1 matches 7 bases. The germline CDR1 and CDR2 sequences are SGHRS and YFSETQ. V gave up 1 base and J gave up 7 bases; unmatched junction bases: 2. This CDR3 is 13 amino acids long. CDR3 nucleotides: TGCGCCAGCAGCTTGTTACAGGGGAATGAGCAGTTCTTC. This codes for CASSLLQGNEQFF.

The table lists this clone with a few counts. V is TRBV3-1 (or the pseudogene TRBV3-2) and J is TRBJ2-5; D is ambiguous. The CDR3 runs to 16 residues. Trimming stripped 1 base from V and 1 base from J, with 13 bases between. CDR1 and CDR2 from the germline V gene are LGHDT and YNNKEL (reference sequence). This CDR3 reads CASSQVSTRFQETQYF. In nucleotides, the CDR3 is TGTGCCAGCAGCCAAGTGTCGACAAGATTCCAAGAGACCCAGTACTTC.

The rearrangement uses TRBV7-6 and TRBJ2-1, with 7 positions matching TRBD2. The germline gives CDR1 SGHVS, CDR2 FNYEAQ. This CDR3 has 16 amino acids. V lost 4 bases to trimming and J lost 9 bases; unmatched junction nucleotides: 15. CDR3: CASSSRGAGPLGEQFF. The CDR3 nucleotides read TGTGCCAGCAGCTCCCGGGGAGCGGGGCCTCTGGGTGAGCAGTTCTTC.

This clone was picked up a small number of times. This chain connects TRBV19 to TRBJ1-2, with D perhaps matching TRBD1 (6 bases). V was clipped by 5 bases and J by 4 bases, with 14 bases between them. CDR1 is LNHDA and CDR2 is SQIVND in the germline V gene (reference sequence). The CDR3 runs 14 residues. CDR3 in amino acids: CASSPQGFPYGYTF. CDR3 in DNA: TGTGCCAGTAGTCCCCAGGGGTTCCCCTATGGCTACACCTTC.

This chain links TRBV6-5 with TRBJ2-5; 12 nucleotides align to TRBD2. The CDR3 totals 15 residues. With 6 bases clipped from V and 4 bases from J, the junction kept 6 bases outside the gene matches. Germline-derived CDR1 and CDR2 are MNHEY and SVGAGI. CDR3 sequence: CASSDRGLAGETQYF. DNA for the CDR3: TGTGCCAGCAGCGACCGGGGACTAGCGGGAGAGACCCAGTACTTC.

The chain carries TRBV6-5 and TRBJ1-1, with a tentative D call TRBD1 (5 bases). Trimming left V 8 bases short and J 1 base short, with 14 bases between. Germline V lookup: CDR1 MNHEY, CDR2 SVGAGI. This CDR3 region has 14 residues. The CDR3 bases are TGTGCCAGCGGGGGAGGGGACCAGAACACTGAAGCTTTCTTT. It yields the protein CASGGGDQNTEAFF.

The rearrangement uses TRBV11-2 and TRBJ1-4; TRBD1 agrees at 10 bases. V shed 5 bases, J shed 8 bases, and the junction held 8 bases outside the gene matches. CDR3 length: 15 amino acids. Per the germline V gene, CDR1 is SGHAT and CDR2 is FQNNGV. The CDR3 region is CASSDRGTGVEKLFF. DNA of the CDR3: TGTGCCAGCAGCGACAGAGGGACAGGGGTCGAAAAACTGTTTTTT.

Comment on this clone: This sample includes further DNA sequences coding for the same CDR3. The chain carries TRBV30 and TRBJ2-2, with D possibly TRBD1 on 6 matching bases. The CDR3 sequence is 13 residues long. The V end was cut by 2 bases, the J end by 5 bases, with 9 bases between. The V gene's germline CDR1 is GTSNPN and CDR2 SVGIG (reference sequence). The CDR3 is CAWSSQGTGELFF. The CDR3 DNA reads as TGTGCCTGGAGTTCCCAGGGGACCGGGGAGCTGTTTTTT.

This chain uses TRBV27 with TRBJ2-5; the match to TRBD1 covers 12 bases. J was trimmed by 4 bases and V by 10 bases; bases with no gene match: 10. Germline V gene lookup returns CDR1 MNHEY and CDR2 SMNVEV (reference sequence). The CDR3 covers 15 residues. The CDR3 sequence: CATKGLGQGAETQYF. The CDR3 bases are TGTGCCACCAAGGGTCTGGGACAGGGGGCAGAGACCCAGTACTTC.

The rearrangement links TRBV6-5 to TRBJ2-2; TRBD2 matches at 7 bases. With 2 bases clipped from V and 6 bases from J, the junction kept 6 bases outside the gene matches. CDR3 size: 15 residues. CDR1 and CDR2 (germline): MNHEY, SVGAGI. In nucleotides, the CDR3 is TGTGCCAGCAGTTACCGTGGGGGGGACTCCGGGGAGCTGTTTTTT. It yields the protein CASSYRGGDSGELFF.

This sequence joins TRBV13 and TRBJ1-3; 8 nucleotides line up with TRBD1. The CDR3 spans 14 residues. CDR1 is PRHDT, CDR2 FYEKMQ, per germline (reference sequence). After removal of 3 bases from V and 2 bases from J, the junction contained 0 bases not matched to a gene. CDR3 sequence reads: CASSLDRAGNTIYF. The CDR3, as DNA: TGTGCCAGCAGCTTGGACAGGGCTGGAAACACCATATATTTT.

The chain couples TRBV7-9 to TRBJ2-7, with a weak D call TRBD1 (5 bases). The length of the CDR3 is 13 residues. Germline-derived CDR1 and CDR2 are SEHNR and FQNEAQ (reference sequence). Trimming took 1 base from V and 3 from J, leaving 7 bases between them. CDR3 DNA sequence: TGTGCCAGCAGCTTAGGGACACGCTACGAGCAGTACTTC. It codes for CASSLGTRYEQYF.

The chain recombines TRBV5-1 with TRBJ1-5; D gene ambiguous. V was clipped by 0 bases and J by 10 bases, with 11 bases between them. Looked up from germline, CDR1 is SGHRS and CDR2 is YFSETQ. The CDR3 spans 13 residues. The CDR3 nucleotides read TGCGCCAGCAGCTTGGCCCCCGGTAGCCCCCAGCATTTT. Encoded protein: CASSLAPGSPQHF.

The chain joins TRBV19 to TRBJ2-6, with 9 nucleotides matching TRBD1. The germline gives CDR1 LNHDA, CDR2 SQIVND (reference sequence). V lost 3 bases and J lost 12; bases outside the gene matches: 3. The length of the CDR3 is 13 residues. CDR3 coding DNA: TGTGCCAGTAGTATTGGGACAGGGCCCGTCCTGACTTTC. Its protein product is CASSIGTGPVLTF. Drawing the rest from reference TRBV19 and TRBJ2-6, the complete variable domain is DGGITQSPKYLFRKEGQNVTLSCEQNLNHDAMYWYRQDPGQGLRLIYYSQIVNDFQKGDIAEGYSVSREKKESFPLTVTSAQKNPTAFYLCASSIGTGPVLTFGAGSRLTVL.

The rearrangement joins TRBV30 to TRBJ2-7; D is perhaps TRBD2 (5 bases). V was trimmed by 1 base and J by 1 base, leaving 8 bases between them. CDR1 is GTSNPN and CDR2 is SVGIG in the germline V gene (reference sequence). The CDR3 has 13 residues. CDR3 region: CAWSASGSYEQYF. In nucleotides, the CDR3 is TGTGCCTGGAGTGCCAGCGGATCCTACGAGCAGTACTTC.

The chain combines TRBV6-5 with TRBJ2-7, with 9 bases that match TRBD2. Germline loops: CDR1 MNHEY, CDR2 SVGAGI. The CDR3 covers 13 residues. Trimming at V came to 4 bases and at J to 4 bases, leaving 2 bases not matched to a gene. CDR3 coding DNA: TGTGCCAGCAGTTTTCTAGCGGGGTACGAGCAGTACTTC. It codes for CASSFLAGYEQYF.

V is TRBV12-3 or TRBV12-4 and J is TRBJ2-5, with 7 bases identical to TRBD1. The length of the CDR3 is 12 residues. V was clipped by 6 bases and J by 6 bases; unmatched bases: 4. CDR3 coding DNA: TGTGCCAGCAGCCCAGGGGGAAAGACCCAGTACTTC. It yields the protein CASSPGGKTQYF.

The V and J genes are TRBV19 and TRBJ1-3, with 7 bases identical to TRBD1. There are 17 residues in the CDR3. V was pared by 9 bases and J by 0 bases, with 14 bases of the junction left unmatched. Per the germline V gene, CDR1 is LNHDA and CDR2 is SQIVND (reference sequence). CDR3 amino acids: CASRDSFYSSSGNTIYF. The CDR3 bases are TGTGCCAGCCGGGACAGTTTTTATTCGAGCTCTGGAAACACCATATATTTT.

V and J are TRBV3-1 (or the pseudogene TRBV3-2) and TRBJ2-4; 8 bases match TRBD2. CDR1 and CDR2 from the germline V gene are LGHDT and YNNKEL (reference sequence). V was clipped by 0 bases and J by 0 bases; unmatched bases: 10. The CDR3 runs 19 residues. The CDR3 DNA sequence: TGTGCCAGCAGCCAAGATGCAGCGGGGGCCCGGATAGCCAAAAACATTCAGTACTTC. Residues: CASSQDAAGARIAKNIQYF.

This chain links TRBV4-1 with TRBJ1-2; D gene uncertain. Germline V gene lookup returns CDR1 MGHRA and CDR2 YSYEKL. The V and J ends lost 1 base and 0 bases respectively, with 12 bases between them. The CDR3 is made up of 16 amino acids. The CDR3 DNA reads as TGCGCCAGCAGCCAAGTAGCCAGCGGTGCTAACTATGGCTACACCTTC. As protein: CASSQVASGANYGYTF.

The chain is built from TRBV9 and TRBJ2-5; 8 bases match TRBD2. Unmatched junction bases numbered 10, after V lost 4 bases and J lost 5 bases. The CDR3 totals 15 residues. Germline CDR1 SGDLS, CDR2 YYNGEE. The chain's CDR3 is CASSTQGLGSETQYF. DNA of the CDR3: TGTGCCAGCAGCACACAGGGACTAGGGTCTGAGACCCAGTACTTC.